The T cell receptor (beta chain) under discussion was sequenced for a study of T cell responses to AZD1222 COVID-19 vaccine (dated by TCRdb to about 2021). Study-level background: AZD1222 recipients given second doses at about 4 weeks or at about 12 weeks were pooled, since spike-specific TCR depth and breadth were not found to differ between the two schedules. TCR sequencing covered some 250 trial participants: approximately 200 given two doses of AZD1222 and approximately 25 given two doses of MenACWY control vaccine. Trial participants were enrolled by age into subgroups of 18-55, 56-69 and 70-plus years, and around 150, 29 and 61 TCR-sequenced participants, respectively, were included in these subgroups. Overall study outcomes, separate from this receptor: The whole spike protein was spanned by vaccine-associated CD4 TCRs, and dominant responses were seen in regions 160-218 and 743-854. After two AZD1222 doses, spike-specific TCR breadth and depth were significantly higher than at day 0 and than in MenACWY recipients. Most participants were white British and females outnumbered males, and the authors suggested that clonal diversity may have been underestimated. Reportedly, almost half of the unique spike-specific TCRs recognized epitopes lying outside the regions that are mutated in the B.1.351 and B.1.1.7 variants. Conclusions about previously exposed vaccinees were limited because only a handful of AZD1222 recipients were SARS-CoV-2 seropositive at baseline. No day 14 peak-response samples were available, so repertoires were characterized only after the peak T cell response. In the small 56-69-year group, the increase in depth fell short of significance, most likely because of low power.

Points on this clone: Its antigen is unknown. One base away there is no much larger clone; base qualities are not given.

The CDR3 regions of human TCRbeta chains were subjected to immunosequencing. The authors' analysis ran thus. Repertoire TCRs were matched against a reference library of SARS-CoV-2-specific TCRs generated with the MIRA antigen-specificity platform. Breadth was defined as the fraction of unique TCRs that were SARS-CoV-2-associated, and depth was defined as the fraction of total T cells that were SARS-CoV-2-associated. Each spike-specific TCR was assigned to its reactive spike region and to a CD4 or CD8 class using the MIRA data. Log10-transformed breadth and depth values were compared by one-way ANOVA with Sidak's multiple comparisons tests. Not all clones reach the TCRdb copy of this immuneACCESS table, which keeps in-frame sequences only. Checked studies attribute under half of the gap to unresolved V genes and leave the rest unexplained. V, J and clone size are taken as reported in that table, and D and trimming were inferred from the DNA itself. A total of 150,000 to 200,000 clones appear in this sample, approximately 92% of them only once. The top ten hold 10% of the sample.

This sample's time point label indicates: baseline before first vaccination. The vaccinee samples were drawn from two UK trials, COV001 and COV002, one of which was a single-blind randomized controlled phase 2/3 trial testing AZD1222 (ChAdOx1 nCoV-19) in healthy adults. For TCRbeta chain sequencing, PBMC samples from trial participants were taken at day 0 and at day 28 after the second dose. The trim is 1 base for V and 1 base for J, with a gap of 6 bases between the germline ends. For CDR1 and CDR2, the germline V gene lists KGHDR and SFDVKD. The CDR3 has 14 amino acids, counting the end cysteine and phenylalanine. Left in the record is the CDR3 DNA by itself, 42 bases read in frame from the first base.

This clonotype was sampled from an adult in good health. Rearrangement joined TRBV24-1 to TRBJ1-2; no D gene can be assigned with confidence. This specimen was peripheral blood, taken on day 0 of AZD1222 vaccination. The DNA sequence is as follows: TGTGCCACCAGTGATTTAAAGGGTAACTATGGCTACACCTTC. It translates as CATSDLKGNYGYTF.